These 18 T cell receptor beta chains were all obtained from the same sample, sequenced in a study of vaccination and CD4 T cells after COVID-19. The treatment was: approximately 10-day PBMC culture with coronavirus spike peptide pools or control peptides (ViraFEST assay). Cultured CD4+ T cell DNA underwent sequencing with the Oncomine TCR Beta short-read assay. TCRdb fed the PCR reads into MiXCR, producing one record per CDR3 protein. The table shows around 15,000 distinct CDR3 sequences, with 75% occurring only once. For these TCRs, the target antigens are not known. Specimen: CD4+ T cells from blood, cultured in vitro, collected after SARS-CoV-2 vaccination. The receptors here all came from a human donor who received a COVID-19 vaccine.

The genes are TRBV15 and TRBJ2-2; D tentatively reads TRBD1 or TRBD2 (5 bases each). Germline loops: CDR1 LNHNV, CDR2 YYDKDF (reference sequence). Trimming stripped 2 bases from V and 2 bases from J, with 12 bases between. CDR3 size: 16 residues. In DNA, the CDR3 is TGTGCCACCAGCAGAATGGGGGACCTAAACACCGGGGAGCTGTTTTTT. It is translated as CATSRMGDLNTGELFF.

The chain is built from TRBV20-1 and TRBJ1-1; no clear D. The V end was cut by 3 bases, the J end by 3 bases, with 5 bases between. In germline, CDR1 is DFQATT, CDR2 SNEGSKA (reference sequence). The CDR3 spans 11 residues. The CDR3 DNA follows: TGCAGTGCTAGTCTGTACACTGAAGCTTTCTTT. This translates into CSASLYTEAFF.

The V gene is TRBV30, the J gene TRBJ2-3, with 11 bases fitting TRBD2. The CDR3 loop spans 14 amino acids. CDR1 and CDR2 from the germline V gene are GTSNPN and SVGIG (reference sequence). The junction had 2 bases not matched to a gene; V was cut back by 3 bases and J by 3 bases. The CDR3 nucleotides are TGTGCCTGGAGACTAGCGGGGGCGACAGATACGCAGTATTTT. Translating gives CAWRLAGATDTQYF.

This rearrangement joins TRBV7-3 to TRBJ2-2, with D perhaps matching TRBD2 (5 bases). The CDR3 extends over 14 amino acids. Deletions cut 2 bases from V and 6 bases from J, with 10 bases between. The germline gives CDR1 SGHTA, CDR2 FQGTGA. CDR3 in amino acids: CASSLYTRAGELFF. DNA of the CDR3: TGTGCCAGCAGCTTATATACGAGGGCCGGGGAGCTGTTTTTT.

The rearrangement joins TRBV6-5 to TRBJ2-7; 11 positions match TRBD1. The CDR3 consists of 13 residues. V gave up 2 bases and J gave up 6 bases; unmatched junction bases: 0. Germline V gene lookup returns CDR1 MNHEY and CDR2 SVGAGI. The CDR3 nucleotides read TGTGCCAGCAGTTACGGGACAGGGGGCGAGCAGTACTTC. Its protein product is CASSYGTGGEQYF.

CDR3 sequence reads: CASSLDRSGDTEAFF. In nucleotides, the CDR3 is TGTGCCAGCAGTTTAGACAGGTCGGGGGACACTGAAGCTTTCTTT. V usage is TRBV27 and J usage is TRBJ1-1; D is perhaps TRBD1 (6 bases). V was pared by 2 bases and J by 3 bases, with 13 bases between. The CDR3 sequence is 15 residues long. CDR1 MNHEY and CDR2 SMNVEV come from the germline V gene (reference sequence).

The gene calls are TRBV2 and TRBJ2-3; D call uncertain. The length of the CDR3 is 12 residues. Germline CDR1 is SNHLY and CDR2 is FYNNEI. Deletions cut 8 bases from V and 3 bases from J, with 9 bases between. The CDR3 loop is CASQDGTDTQYF. Here the CDR3 DNA reads TGTGCCAGCCAGGACGGGACAGATACGCAGTATTTT.

The V call is TRBV5-6, the J call TRBJ2-1; TRBD2 matches at 12 bases. Germline assignment: CDR1 SGHDT and CDR2 YYEEEE. The V gene end was trimmed by 0 bases and the J gene end by 9 bases; junction bases not matched to a gene: 7. This CDR3 is built from 16 residues. CDR3 DNA sequence: TGTGCCAGCAGCTTGGCCTCTAGCGGGGGGGCCTTTGAGCAGTTCTTC. Translation: CASSLASSGGAFEQFF.

J is TRBJ1-1 and V is TRBV5-1, with 9 bases lining up with TRBD1. CDR3 length: 16 amino acids. The junction had 12 bases not matched to a gene; V was cut back by 4 bases and J by 5 bases. Germline CDR1 SGHRS, CDR2 YFSETQ. The CDR3 nucleotides read TGCGCCAGCAGCCTCTTACAGGGGGCGGATGTGACTGAAGCTTTCTTT. This gives the protein CASSLLQGADVTEAFF.

The chain uses TRBV19 and TRBJ1-1, with 9 bases aligning to TRBD1. V lost 4 bases and J lost 0; bases outside the gene matches: 6. The CDR3 runs to 16 residues. Looked up from germline, CDR1 is LNHDA and CDR2 is SQIVND (reference sequence). CDR3: CASSTRTGALNTEAFF. The CDR3 region has the DNA TGTGCCAGTAGTACACGGACAGGGGCCCTGAACACTGAAGCTTTCTTT.

V gene TRBV15 combines with J gene TRBJ2-2, with 11 bases aligning to TRBD2. CDR1 and CDR2 from the germline V gene are LNHNV and YYDKDF (reference sequence). The CDR3 runs 15 residues. The V gene end was trimmed by 3 bases and the J gene end by 6 bases; junction bases not matched to a gene: 3. The CDR3 DNA reads TGTGCCACCAGCAGGGAACTAGCGGGGGCCGGGGAGCTGTTTTTT. Its protein is CATSRELAGAGELFF.

The CDR3 DNA is TGTGCCAGCAGCTTAACAGGAAACACCATATATTTT. This codes for CASSLTGNTIYF. The chain carries TRBV7-8 and TRBJ1-3; no reliable D call. This CDR3 region has 12 residues. Germline V gene data show CDR1 as SGHVS and CDR2 as FQNEAQ. V lost 2 bases to trimming and J lost 4 bases, with 3 bases between them.

This CDR3 reads CASSLAGQGHQPQHF. CDR3 DNA sequence: TGTGCCAGCAGCTTGGCCGGGCAGGGTCATCAGCCCCAGCATTTT. This chain connects TRBV5-6 to TRBJ1-5; D possibly corresponds to TRBD1 (5 bases). Deletions cut 0 bases from V and 5 bases from J, with 12 bases between. This CDR3 region has 15 residues. Per germline, CDR1 SGHDT and CDR2 YYEEEE.

V gene TRBV5-1 combines with J gene TRBJ1-2, with 7 bases matching TRBD1. From germline, CDR1 is SGHRS and CDR2 YFSETQ. The V and J ends lost 3 bases and 1 base, in that order; junction bases with no gene match: 3. There are 14 residues in the CDR3. Written as DNA, the CDR3 is TGCGCCAGCAGCTACCAGGGGGGTAACTATGGCTACACCTTC. Its protein product is CASSYQGGNYGYTF.

The chain couples TRBV7-9 to TRBJ1-1, with a weak D call TRBD1 (6 bases). V was shortened by 0 bases and J by 11 bases, with 10 bases between the two germline ends. The CDR3 extends over 12 amino acids. Germline values: CDR1 SEHNR, CDR2 FQNEAQ (reference sequence). This chain's CDR3 is CASSLARTVAFF. The CDR3 coding sequence is TGTGCCAGCAGCTTAGCTCGGACAGTGGCTTTCTTT.

This chain uses TRBV24-1 with TRBJ2-3; D not certain. Germline CDR1 KGHDR, CDR2 SFDVKD. The CDR3 runs 13 residues. The V and J ends lost 5 bases and 5 bases respectively, with 10 bases between them. CDR3 nucleotides: TGTGCCACCAGTGTAGGACCGGGAGATACGCAGTATTTT. Translating gives CATSVGPGDTQYF.

The chain recombines TRBV15 with TRBJ1-6; D is perhaps TRBD1 (5 bases). CDR1 LNHNV and CDR2 YYDKDF come from the germline V gene (reference sequence). V was pared by 1 base and J by 8 bases, with 18 bases between. The length of the CDR3 is 17 residues. The CDR3 loop is CATSRVPGGGSYSPLHF. The CDR3 DNA follows: TGTGCCACCAGCAGAGTCCCCGGCGGGGGAAGTTATTCACCCCTCCACTTT.

The genes are TRBV7-2 and TRBJ1-2, with 12 bases that match TRBD1. With 1 base clipped from V and 5 bases from J, the junction kept 5 bases outside the gene matches. The length of the CDR3 is 16 residues. Germline V gene data show CDR1 as SGHTA and CDR2 as FQGNSA. The CDR3 sequence: CASSLGGQGAGYGYTF. The CDR3 nucleotides read TGTGCCAGCAGCTTAGGGGGACAGGGGGCCGGTTATGGCTACACCTTC.